Below, 13 T cell receptor beta chains from the same sample are listed, as sequenced in a study of T cell responses to AZD1222 COVID-19 vaccine (dated by TCRdb to the early 2020s). Library prep was done by the immunoSEQ multiplex PCR assay. TCRdb holds this immuneACCESS table with in-frame rearrangements only. Some clones are missing; in checked studies, unresolved V genes explain under half, and the rest has no known cause. This sample lists under 130,000 clones; roughly 90% were detected once. 0.95% to 1.5% of the sample is in the top ten clones. The time point label of this sample denotes: baseline before first vaccination. Specimen: peripheral blood, collected on day 0 of AZD1222 vaccination. The receptors originated from an adult in good health.

Only one count was recorded for this clone. The CDR3 DNA follows: TGTGCCACCAGCAGAGAGGTGTTCGTAGGGGGTGGAAAACTGTTTTTT. As protein: CATSREVFVGGGKLFF. The chain recombines TRBV15 with TRBJ1-4; TRBD1 is a possible D gene (6 bases). CDR3 size: 16 residues. V was clipped by 0 bases and J by 10 bases, with 18 bases between them. Germline-derived CDR1 and CDR2 are LNHNV and YYDKDF (reference sequence).

J is TRBJ2-3 and V is TRBV7-2; D might be TRBD2 (7 bases). This CDR3 spans 16 amino acids. In germline, CDR1 is SGHTA, CDR2 FQGNSA. V lost 4 bases and J 5 bases, leaving 19 bases between the germline ends. CDR3 sequence: CASSSPLGGARDTQYF. CDR3 DNA sequence: TGTGCCAGCAGCTCTCCTTTAGGGGGGGCTAGAGATACGCAGTATTTT.

The chain's CDR3 is CASSRLAGGVNEQFF. CDR3 coding DNA: TGTGCCAGCAGCCGCCTAGCGGGAGGGGTGAATGAGCAGTTCTTC. J is TRBJ2-1 and V is TRBV6-2 or TRBV6-3, with TRBD2 matching 12 bases. Per the germline V gene, CDR1 is MNHEY and CDR2 is SVGEGT. The CDR3 runs to 15 residues. V shed 6 bases, J shed 7 bases, and the junction held 7 bases outside the gene matches.

V gene TRBV28 combines with J gene TRBJ1-2; D remains unclear. V lost 4 bases and J 0 bases, leaving 15 bases between the germline ends. CDR1 is MDHEN, CDR2 SYDVKM, per germline. This CDR3 is built from 16 residues. In nucleotides, the CDR3 is TGTGCCAGCAGTTCCCCCGCGGGGAGACCTAACTATGGCTACACCTTC. Protein: CASSSPAGRPNYGYTF.

The V and J genes are TRBV5-1 and TRBJ2-1; 8 nucleotides agree with TRBD2. With V trimmed by 3 bases and J by 5 bases, 7 bases remained unmatched. The CDR3 is 15 amino acids. The germline V gene encodes CDR1 SGHRS and CDR2 YFSETQ. The CDR3, as DNA: TGCGCCAGCAGCTGGGGGGCGGGAGGCAACAATGAGCAGTTCTTC. Protein: CASSWGAGGNNEQFF.

This clone occurred once. This chain joins TRBV6-5 and TRBJ1-4; D ambiguous. The CDR3 is made up of 11 amino acids. Germline CDR1 is MNHEY and CDR2 is SVGAGI. Deletions cut 6 bases from V and 6 bases from J, with 5 bases between. CDR3 DNA: TGTGCCAGCAGGCGAGATGAAAAACTGTTTTTT. Its translation is CASRRDEKLFF.

The CDR3 DNA is TGTGCCACCTCTCAGGGTCACTCTGGAAACACCATATATTTT. Translated, it gives CATSQGHSGNTIYF. The rearrangement joins TRBV24-1 to TRBJ1-3, with D possibly being TRBD1 (5 bases). Between the trimmed V and J ends, which lost 9 bases and 0 bases, there was a span of 11 bases. Germline values: CDR1 KGHDR, CDR2 SFDVKD. The CDR3 runs 14 residues.

The chain combines TRBV30 with TRBJ1-1; D gene unclear. V was pared by 3 bases and J by 0 bases, with 8 bases between. Germline CDR1 reads GTSNPN; CDR2 reads SVGIG (reference sequence). The CDR3 has 13 residues. CDR3 sequence: CAWRFSLNTEAFF. DNA for the CDR3: TGTGCCTGGAGATTCAGCTTGAACACTGAAGCTTTCTTT.

The rearrangement uses TRBV27 and TRBJ2-7, with no clear D. Germline CDR1 MNHEY, CDR2 SMNVEV (reference sequence). The V end lost 3 bases, the J end lost 7 bases, and 13 bases lay between the germline ends. The CDR3 contains 13 residues. The CDR3 loop is CASSFLSPWEQYF. CDR3 in DNA: TGTGCCAGCAGTTTCCTCAGTCCGTGGGAGCAGTACTTC.

The J gene is TRBJ1-5, the V gene TRBV7-3; D is ambiguous. V was shortened by 5 bases and J by 5 bases, with 13 bases between the two germline ends. Per the germline V gene, CDR1 is SGHTA and CDR2 is FQGTGA. CDR3 length: 14 amino acids. The CDR3 DNA reads as TGTGCCAGCAGCCAAGGAGGGTCGGATCAGCCCCAGCATTTT. This gives the protein CASSQGGSDQPQHF.

The V and J genes are TRBV29-1 and TRBJ1-2; maybe TRBD1 (6 bases). The CDR3 loop spans 11 amino acids. From germline, CDR1 is SQVTM and CDR2 ANQGSEA. V was pared by 3 bases and J by 8 bases, with 10 bases between. The CDR3 loop is CSVERQGGYTF. The CDR3 bases are TGCAGCGTTGAGCGCCAGGGGGGCTACACCTTC.

Note on this clone: In the same sample, other DNA sequences code for this CDR3. The chain links TRBV19 to TRBJ2-1, with 7 bases lining up with TRBD1. With V trimmed by 6 bases and J by 4 bases, 3 bases remained unmatched. The CDR3 extends over 13 amino acids. Germline values: CDR1 LNHDA, CDR2 SQIVND (reference sequence). This CDR3 is CASSPQGYNEQFF. CDR3 DNA: TGTGCCAGTAGCCCACAGGGGTACAATGAGCAGTTCTTC. The full variable domain, rest sourced from reference TRBV19 and TRBJ2-1, is DGGITQSPKYLFRKEGQNVTLSCEQNLNHDAMYWYRQDPGQGLRLIYYSQIVNDFQKGDIAEGYSVSREKKESFPLTVTSAQKNPTAFYLCASSPQGYNEQFFGPGTRLTVL.

The chain combines TRBV6-2 or TRBV6-3 with TRBJ1-6; D is unclear. The CDR3 covers 13 residues. In germline, CDR1 is MNHEY, CDR2 SVGEGT. V was cut by 2 bases and J by 10 bases, with 9 bases left in between. In DNA, the CDR3 is TGTGCCAGCAGTTACGATGGGAACTCACCCCTCCACTTT. Its translation: CASSYDGNSPLHF.